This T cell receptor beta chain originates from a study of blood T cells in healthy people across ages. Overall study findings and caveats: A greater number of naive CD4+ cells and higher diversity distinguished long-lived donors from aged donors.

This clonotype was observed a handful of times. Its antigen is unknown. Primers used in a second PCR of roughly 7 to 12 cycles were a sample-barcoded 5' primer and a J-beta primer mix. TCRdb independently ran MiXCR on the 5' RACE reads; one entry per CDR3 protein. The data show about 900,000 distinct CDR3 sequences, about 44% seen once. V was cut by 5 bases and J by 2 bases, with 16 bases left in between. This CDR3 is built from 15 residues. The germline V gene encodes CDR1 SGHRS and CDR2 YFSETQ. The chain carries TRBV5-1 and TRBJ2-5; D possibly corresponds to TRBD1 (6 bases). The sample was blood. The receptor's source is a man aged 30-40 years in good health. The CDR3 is CASREQGLPQETQYF. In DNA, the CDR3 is TGCGCCAGCAGAGAACAGGGATTACCGCAAGAGACCCAGTACTTC.